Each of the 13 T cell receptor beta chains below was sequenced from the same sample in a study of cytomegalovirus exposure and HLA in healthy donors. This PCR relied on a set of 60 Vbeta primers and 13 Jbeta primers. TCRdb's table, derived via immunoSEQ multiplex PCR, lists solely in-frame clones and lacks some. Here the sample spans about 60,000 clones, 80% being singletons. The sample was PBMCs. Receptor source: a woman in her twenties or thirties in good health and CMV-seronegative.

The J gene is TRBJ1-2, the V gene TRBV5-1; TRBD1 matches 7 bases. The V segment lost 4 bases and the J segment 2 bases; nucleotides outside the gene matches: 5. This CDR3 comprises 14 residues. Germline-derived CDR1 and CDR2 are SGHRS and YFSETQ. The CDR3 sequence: CASSDKQGNYGYTF. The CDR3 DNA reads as TGCGCCAGCAGCGATAAACAGGGGAACTATGGCTACACCTTC.

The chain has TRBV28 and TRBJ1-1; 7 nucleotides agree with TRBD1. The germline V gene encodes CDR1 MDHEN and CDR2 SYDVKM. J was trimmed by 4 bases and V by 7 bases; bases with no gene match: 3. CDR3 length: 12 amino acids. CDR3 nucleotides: TGTGCCAGCACAGGGGGAGGCACTGAAGCTTTCTTT. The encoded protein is CASTGGGTEAFF. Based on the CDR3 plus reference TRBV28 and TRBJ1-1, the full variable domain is DVKVTQSSRYLVKRTGEKVFLECVQDMDHENMFWYRQDPGLGLRLIYFSYDVKMKEKGDIPEGYSVSREKKERFSLILESASTNQTSMYLCASTGGGTEAFFGQGTRLTVV.

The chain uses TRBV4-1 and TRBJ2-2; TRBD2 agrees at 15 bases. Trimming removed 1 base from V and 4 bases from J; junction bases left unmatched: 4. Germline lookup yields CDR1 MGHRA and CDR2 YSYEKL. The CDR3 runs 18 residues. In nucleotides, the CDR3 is TGCGCCAGCAGCCAAGGGACTAGCGGGGGGGCCCCCACCGGGGAGCTGTTTTTT. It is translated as CASSQGTSGGAPTGELFF.

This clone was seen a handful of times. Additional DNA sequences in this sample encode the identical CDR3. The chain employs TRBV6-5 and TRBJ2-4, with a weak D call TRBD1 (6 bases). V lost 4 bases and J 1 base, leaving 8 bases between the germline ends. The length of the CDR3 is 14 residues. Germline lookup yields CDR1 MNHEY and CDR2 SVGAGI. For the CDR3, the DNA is TGTGCCAGCAGTTTACAGGGCGCCAAAAACATTCAGTACTTC. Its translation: CASSLQGAKNIQYF.

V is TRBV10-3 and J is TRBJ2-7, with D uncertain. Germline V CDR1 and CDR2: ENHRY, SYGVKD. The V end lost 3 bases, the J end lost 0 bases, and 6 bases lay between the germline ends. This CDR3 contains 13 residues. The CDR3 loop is CAISEQSSYEQYF. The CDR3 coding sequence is TGTGCCATCAGTGAACAGAGCTCCTACGAGCAGTACTTC.

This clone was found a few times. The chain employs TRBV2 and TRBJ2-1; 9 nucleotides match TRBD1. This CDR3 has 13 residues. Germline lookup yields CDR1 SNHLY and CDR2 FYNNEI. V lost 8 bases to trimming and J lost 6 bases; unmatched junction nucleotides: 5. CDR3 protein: CASGDREANEQFF. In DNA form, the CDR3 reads TGTGCCAGCGGGGACAGGGAGGCCAATGAGCAGTTCTTC.

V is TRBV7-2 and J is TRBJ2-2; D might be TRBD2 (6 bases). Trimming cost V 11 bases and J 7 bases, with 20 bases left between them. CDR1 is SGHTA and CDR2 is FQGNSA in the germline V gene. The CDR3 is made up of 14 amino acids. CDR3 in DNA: TGTGCCTCCCGCATGGGGGGAGGTGGCGGGGAGCTGTTTTTT. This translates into CASRMGGGGGELFF.

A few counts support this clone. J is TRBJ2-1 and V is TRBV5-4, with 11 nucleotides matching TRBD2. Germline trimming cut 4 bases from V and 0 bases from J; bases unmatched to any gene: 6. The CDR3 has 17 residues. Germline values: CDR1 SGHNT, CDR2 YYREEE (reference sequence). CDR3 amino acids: CASSHSGRGSSYNEQFF. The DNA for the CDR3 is TGTGCCAGCAGCCATAGCGGGAGGGGGAGCTCCTACAATGAGCAGTTCTTC. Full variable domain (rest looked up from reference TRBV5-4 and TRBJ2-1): ETGVTQSPTHLIKTRGQQVTLRCSSQSGHNTVSWYQQALGQGPQFIFQYYREEENGRGNFPPRFSGLQFPNYSSELNVNALELDDSALYLCASSHSGRGSSYNEQFFGPGTRLTVL.

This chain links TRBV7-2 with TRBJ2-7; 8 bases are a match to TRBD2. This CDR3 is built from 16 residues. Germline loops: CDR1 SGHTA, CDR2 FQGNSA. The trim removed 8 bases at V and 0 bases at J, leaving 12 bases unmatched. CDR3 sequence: CASSHRGSGSSYEQYF. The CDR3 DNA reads TGTGCCAGCTCCCACCGGGGGAGCGGGAGCTCCTACGAGCAGTACTTC. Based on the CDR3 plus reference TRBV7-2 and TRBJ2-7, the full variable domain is GAGVSQSPSNKVTEKGKDVELRCDPISGHTALYWYRQSLGQGLEFLIYFQGNSAPDKSGLPSDRFSAERTGGSVSTLTIQRTQQEDSAVYLCASSHRGSGSSYEQYFGPGTRLTVT.

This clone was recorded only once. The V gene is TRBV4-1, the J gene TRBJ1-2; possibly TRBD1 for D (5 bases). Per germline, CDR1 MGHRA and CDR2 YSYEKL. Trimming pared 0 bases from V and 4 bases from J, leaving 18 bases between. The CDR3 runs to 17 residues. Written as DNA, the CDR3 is TGCGCCAGCAGCCAAGATCCGGGGACTACGGAGTTCTATGGCTACACCTTC. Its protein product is CASSQDPGTTEFYGYTF.

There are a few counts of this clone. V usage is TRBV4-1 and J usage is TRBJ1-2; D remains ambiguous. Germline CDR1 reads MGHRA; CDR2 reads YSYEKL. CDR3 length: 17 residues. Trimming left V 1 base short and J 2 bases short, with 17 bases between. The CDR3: CASSQGPPRFTNYGYTF. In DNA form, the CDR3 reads TGCGCCAGCAGCCAAGGCCCCCCCAGGTTTACGAACTATGGCTACACCTTC.

This chain's CDR3 is CASSSRDSTYEQYF. Written as DNA, the CDR3 is TGTGCCAGCAGTTCCCGGGACAGTACCTACGAGCAGTACTTC. The chain combines TRBV27 with TRBJ2-7; TRBD1 matches 7 bases. CDR3 length equals 14 residues. Germline V lookup: CDR1 MNHEY, CDR2 SMNVEV (reference sequence). Trimming took 4 bases from V and 2 from J; bases not matched to a gene: 5.

CDR3 protein: CASSEPSGAFTDTQYF. CDR3 DNA: TGTGCCAGCAGTGAGCCTAGCGGGGCTTTCACAGATACGCAGTATTTT. V and J are TRBV6-1 and TRBJ2-3, with TRBD2 matching 9 bases. The length of the CDR3 is 16 residues. Germline V gene sequence: CDR1 MNHNS, CDR2 SASEGT. Losses at the gene ends were 3 bases for V and 2 bases for J; bases not matched to a gene: 6.